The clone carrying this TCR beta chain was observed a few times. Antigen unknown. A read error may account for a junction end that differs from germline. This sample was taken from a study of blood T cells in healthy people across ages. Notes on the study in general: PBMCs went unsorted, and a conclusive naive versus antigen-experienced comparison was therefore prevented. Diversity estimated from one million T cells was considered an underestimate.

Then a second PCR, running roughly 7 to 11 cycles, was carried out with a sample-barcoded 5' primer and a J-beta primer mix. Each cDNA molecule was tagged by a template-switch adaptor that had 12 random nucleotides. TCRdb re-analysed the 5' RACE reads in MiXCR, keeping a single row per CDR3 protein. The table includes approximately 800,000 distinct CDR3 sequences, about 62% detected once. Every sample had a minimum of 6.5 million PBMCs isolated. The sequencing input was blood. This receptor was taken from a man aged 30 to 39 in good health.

The CDR3 loop reads CASSLAAGARTQYF. Here the CDR3 DNA reads TGTGCCAGCAGCCTAGCAGCGGGCGCAAGGACCCAGTACTTC. The rearrangement links TRBV11-1 to TRBJ2-5, with D perhaps matching TRBD2 (6 bases). Germline loops: CDR1 SGHAT, CDR2 FQDESV (reference sequence). CDR3 length: 14 amino acids.